This record concerns one T cell receptor beta chain sequence. The J segment lost 0 bases and the V segment lost 2 bases, leaving 6 bases of the junction unmatched. Germline V gene data show CDR1 as SGHDT and CDR2 as YYEEEE. This CDR3 spans 17 amino acids. This record belongs to a study of cytomegalovirus exposure and HLA in healthy donors. 60 Vbeta and 13 Jbeta primers were used in PCR. The method was immunoSEQ multiplex PCR; TCRdb's version includes in-frame clones alone and lacks a portion of them. The repertoire holds about 160,000 clones, with roughly 83% as singletons. The source of this sequence is a human donor in good health. Input material: PBMCs. The chain has TRBV5-6 and TRBJ1-3, with 9 bases identical to TRBD1. CDR3 nucleotides: TGTGCCAGCAGCTTATGGACAGGGGTTAGCTCTGGAAACACCATATATTTT. It specifies CASSLWTGVSSGNTIYF. The full variable domain, completed using reference TRBV5-6 and TRBJ1-3, is DAGVTQSPTHLIKTRGQQVTLRCSPKSGHDTVSWYQQALGQGPQFIFQYYEEEERQRGNFPDRFSGHQFPNYSSELNVNALLLGDSALYLCASSLWTGVSSGNTIYFGEGSWLTVV.